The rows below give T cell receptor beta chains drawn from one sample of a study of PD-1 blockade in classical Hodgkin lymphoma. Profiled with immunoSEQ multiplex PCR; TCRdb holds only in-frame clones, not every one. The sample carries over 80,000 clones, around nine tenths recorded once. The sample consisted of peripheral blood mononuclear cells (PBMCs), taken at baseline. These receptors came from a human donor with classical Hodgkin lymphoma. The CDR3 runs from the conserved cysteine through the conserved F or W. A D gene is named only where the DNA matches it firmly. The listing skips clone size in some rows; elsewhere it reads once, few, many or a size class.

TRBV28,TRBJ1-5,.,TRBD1,CASRGQGDQPQHF,TGTGCCAGCAGGGGACAGGGAGATCAGCCCCAGCATTTT
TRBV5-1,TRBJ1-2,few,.,CASSLVGAYGYTF,TGCGCCAGCAGCTTGGTTGGGGCATATGGCTACACCTTC
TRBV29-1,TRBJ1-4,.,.,CSAVSATNEKLFF,TGCAGCGCCGTTTCTGCAACTAATGAAAAACTGTTTTTT
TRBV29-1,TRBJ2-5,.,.,CSVSMFVGGGQETQYF,TGCAGCGTTTCGATGTTTGTGGGAGGAGGCCAAGAGACCCAGTACTTC
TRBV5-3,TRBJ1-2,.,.,CARSLWTKNYGYTF,TGTGCCAGAAGCTTGTGGACAAAGAACTATGGCTACACCTTC
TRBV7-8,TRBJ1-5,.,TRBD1,CASSLAGAPDRGWSQPQHF,TGTGCCAGCAGCTTAGCGGGGGCCCCCGACAGGGGTTGGAGTCAGCCCCAGCATTTT
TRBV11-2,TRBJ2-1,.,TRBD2,CASSLSRILAGDNEQFF,TGTGCCAGCAGCTTAAGTAGGATTCTAGCGGGAGACAATGAGCAGTTCTTC
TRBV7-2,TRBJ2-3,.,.,CASSPPGHRGSDTQYF,TGTGCCAGCAGCCCACCGGGACACCGCGGCTCAGATACGCAGTATTTT
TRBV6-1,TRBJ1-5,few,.,CASSDTGNQPQHF,TGTGCCAGCAGTGATACAGGCAATCAGCCCCAGCATTTT
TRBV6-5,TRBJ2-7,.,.,CASTQGLYYEQYF,TGTGCCAGCACCCAGGGACTCTACTACGAGCAGTACTTC
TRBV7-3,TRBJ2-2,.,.,CASSLYSGKIGELFF,TGTGCCAGCAGCTTATATTCAGGGAAGATCGGGGAGCTGTTTTTT
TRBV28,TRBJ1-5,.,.,CASSLMGLEGQPQHF,TGTGCCAGCAGTTTAATGGGACTTGAAGGTCAGCCCCAGCATTTT
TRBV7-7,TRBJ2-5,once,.,CASSIGAQETQYF,TGTGCTAGCAGCATCGGGGCCCAAGAGACCCAGTACTTC
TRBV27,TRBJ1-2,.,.,CASSLGGAYGYTF,TGTGCCAGCAGTTTAGGGGGCGCTTATGGCTACACCTTC
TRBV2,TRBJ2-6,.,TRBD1,CASSGFDRGGSGANVLTF,TGTGCCAGCAGCGGTTTTGACAGGGGAGGTTCTGGGGCCAACGTCCTGACTTTC
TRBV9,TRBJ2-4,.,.,CASSVAGFGQTNIQYF,TGTGCCAGCAGCGTAGCCGGATTCGGGCAGACAAACATTCAGTACTTC
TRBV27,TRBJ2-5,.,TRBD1,CASSQQLPGGLETQYF,TGTGCCAGCAGTCAACAACTTCCAGGGGGCCTTGAGACCCAGTACTTC
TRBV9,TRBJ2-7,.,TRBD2,CASSQGTSGLWEQYF,TGTGCCAGCAGCCAGGGGACTAGCGGGCTGTGGGAGCAGTACTTC
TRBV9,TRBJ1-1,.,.,CASSSGGNTEAFF,TGTGCCAGCAGCTCTGGGGGCAACACTGAAGCTTTCTTT
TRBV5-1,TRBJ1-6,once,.,CASSPGQNNSPLHF,TGCGCCAGCAGCCCGGGGCAGAATAATTCACCCCTCCACTTT
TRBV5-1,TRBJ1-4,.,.,CASSPDPAREKLFF,TGCGCCAGCAGCCCGGACCCAGCCCGGGAAAAACTGTTTTTT
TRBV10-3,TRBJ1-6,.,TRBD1,CAITAGGNSPLHF,TGTGCCATCACGGCAGGGGGTAATTCACCCCTCCACTTT
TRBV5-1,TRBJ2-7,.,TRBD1,CASSPDRGPTYEQYF,TGCGCCAGCAGCCCCGACAGGGGGCCAACCTACGAGCAGTACTTC
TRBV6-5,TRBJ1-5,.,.,CASSYSAGGNQPQHF,TGTGCCAGCAGTTACTCGGCAGGCGGCAATCAGCCCCAGCATTTT
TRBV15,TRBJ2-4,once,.,CATSSRQGNIQYF,TGTGCCACCAGCAGCAGGCAGGGTAACATTCAGTACTTC
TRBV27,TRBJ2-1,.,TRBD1,CASKRPRQGAYNEQFF,TGTGCCAGCAAACGACCTCGACAGGGGGCCTACAATGAGCAGTTCTTC
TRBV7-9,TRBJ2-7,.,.,CASSRPAAFEQYF,TGTGCCAGCAGTAGACCCGCTGCGTTTGAGCAGTACTTC
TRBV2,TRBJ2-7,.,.,CASSERDF,TGTGCCAGCAGTGAAAGGGACTTC
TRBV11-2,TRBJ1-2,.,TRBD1,CASSRTGTGYGYTF,TGTGCCAGCAGCAGGACCGGGACAGGGTATGGCTACACCTTC
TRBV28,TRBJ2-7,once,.,CASSSHTRGYDEQYF,TGTGCCAGCAGTTCCCACACGAGGGGTTATGACGAGCAGTACTTC
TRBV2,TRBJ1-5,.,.,CASSGGSNQPQHF,TGTGCCAGCAGTGGAGGCAGCAATCAGCCCCAGCATTTT
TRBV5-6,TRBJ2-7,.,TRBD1,CASSPQGNPYEQYF,TGTGCCAGCAGCCCACAGGGGAACCCCTACGAGCAGTACTTC
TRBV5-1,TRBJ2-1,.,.,CASSSLGGVFSEQFF,TGCGCCAGCAGCTCCCTGGGTGGTGTGTTTAGTGAGCAGTTCTTC
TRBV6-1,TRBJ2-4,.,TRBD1,CASSALDRSIAKNIQYF,TGTGCCAGCAGTGCCCTGGACAGGAGCATAGCCAAAAACATTCAGTACTTC
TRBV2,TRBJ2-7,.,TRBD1,CASSVRGQGAVYEQYF,TGTGCCAGCAGTGTAAGAGGACAGGGGGCTGTCTACGAGCAGTACTTC
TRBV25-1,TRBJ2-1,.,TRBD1,CASSEFTGAYNEQFF,TGTGCCAGCAGTGAATTTACAGGGGCCTACAATGAGCAGTTCTTC
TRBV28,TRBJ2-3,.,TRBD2,CASSGLAGLLSTDTQYF,TGTGCCAGCAGTGGACTAGCGGGGCTACTTAGCACAGATACGCAGTATTTT
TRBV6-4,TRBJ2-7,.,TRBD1,CASSEGTGPSYEQYF,TGTGCCAGCAGTGAAGGGACAGGGCCCTCCTACGAGCAGTACTTC
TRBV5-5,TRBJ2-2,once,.,CASSSSPRPTTGELFF,TGTGCCAGCAGCTCATCGCCTAGGCCAACGACCGGGGAGCTGTTTTTT
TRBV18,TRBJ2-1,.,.,CASSPQGSFYNEQFF,TGTGCCAGCTCACCTCAGGGGAGCTTCTACAATGAGCAGTTCTTC
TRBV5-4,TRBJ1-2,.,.,CASSPPDGGYGYTF,TGTGCCAGCAGCCCTCCTGACGGTGGCTATGGCTACACCTTC
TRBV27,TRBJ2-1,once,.,CASRGTSNEQFF,TGTGCCAGCAGAGGAACGTCCAATGAGCAGTTCTTC
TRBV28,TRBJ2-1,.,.,CAWSGTGYNEQFF,TGTGCCTGGAGCGGGACAGGATACAATGAGCAGTTCTTC
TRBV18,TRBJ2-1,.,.,CASSHRDSRSYNEQFF,TGTGCCAGCTCACACAGGGACTCCCGGTCCTACAATGAGCAGTTCTTC
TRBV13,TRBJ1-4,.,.,CASSLANEKLFF,TGTGCCAGCAGCTTAGCTAATGAAAAACTGTTTTTT
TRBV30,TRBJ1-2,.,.,CAWSPGTRVFYGYTF,TGTGCCTGGAGTCCCGGGACACGAGTATTCTATGGCTACACCTTC
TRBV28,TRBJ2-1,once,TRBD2,CASSLGKLAGASPEQFF,TGTGCCAGCAGCTTAGGGAAACTAGCGGGGGCGTCCCCTGAGCAGTTCTTC
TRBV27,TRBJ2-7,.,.,CASSLSRDVTREQYF,TGTGCCAGCAGTTTATCACGGGACGTCACGCGCGAGCAGTACTTC
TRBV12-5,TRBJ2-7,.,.,CASGLLGVGIHEQYF,TGTGCTAGTGGTTTGTTAGGGGTAGGGATCCACGAGCAGTACTTC
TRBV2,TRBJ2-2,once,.,CASSRSYYLPRGF,TGTGCCAGCAGTCGTTCCTACTACCTACCCCGGGGTTTT
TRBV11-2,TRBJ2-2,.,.,CASSLEGSKFGELFF,TGTGCCAGCAGCTTAGAAGGGAGCAAATTCGGGGAGCTGTTTTTT
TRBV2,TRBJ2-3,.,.,CASRERDSTDTQYF,TGTGCCAGCAGGGAAAGGGACAGCACAGATACGCAGTATTTT
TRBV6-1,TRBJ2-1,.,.,CASSVGPGEQFF,TGTGCCAGCAGTGTAGGCCCTGGTGAGCAGTTCTTC
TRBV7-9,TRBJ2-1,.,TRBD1,CASSPPGTGGVEQFF,TGTGCCAGCAGCCCCCCCGGGACAGGGGGCGTGGAGCAGTTCTTC
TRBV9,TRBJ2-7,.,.,CASSTRYGGEQYF,TGTGCCAGCAGCACCCGATATGGGGGCGAGCAGTACTTC
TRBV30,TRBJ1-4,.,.,CAWSPWGATNEKLFF,TGTGCCTGGAGTCCCTGGGGCGCGACTAATGAAAAACTGTTTTTT